This TCR beta chain was sequenced in a study of radiotherapy plus CTLA-4 blockade in lung cancer. Study details: Objective responses occurred in roughly 20% of patients; 25% to 40% had disease control.

Study-wide results and caveats: Reports identified early blood T cell clone dynamics, with interferon-beta, as the best response predictor.

The protocol was immunoSEQ multiplex PCR, while the TCRdb copy is restricted to in-frame clones and leaves out a portion. Among approximately 81,000 clones, around 79% were seen once, and the ten largest hold under 4.5%. Regarding this clone: Its antigen is as yet unknown.

Focal radiation with ipilimumab CTLA-4 blockade was given to patients with chemo-refractory metastatic non-small-cell lung cancer. Germline V lookup: CDR1 MRHNA, CDR2 SNTAGT. Trimming stripped 4 bases from V and 2 bases from J, with 11 bases between. This CDR3 spans 14 amino acids. This clonotype originated in a human donor with non-small cell lung cancer who had a partial response to radiotherapy plus ipilimumab. Some clones in this sample may be carry-over from other donors' samples. The starting material was peripheral blood, obtained from a patient treated with radiotherapy plus ipilimumab. This chain joins TRBV6-4 and TRBJ2-5; a weak D match, TRBD2 (6 bases). CDR3 protein: CASSGASAQETQYF. The CDR3 nucleotides are TGTGCCAGCAGTGGGGCTAGCGCTCAAGAGACCCAGTACTTC.